The text below deals with one T cell receptor (beta chain). Its target is not known. This sample is part of a study of T and B cells in COVID-19 patients. Study information: Active-infection patients were older, median 67 years, than recovered patients, median 34 years. In the active-infection cohort, about 90% of the roughly 20 patients had comorbidities linked to unfavorable COVID-19 outcome. Notes on the study in general: Active COVID-19 showed highly clonal TRB repertoires; recovery showed diversity and richness above healthy donors.

BIOMED2 TRB-A/B primer pools were used in multiplex TRB PCR. TCRdb used MiXCR to reprocess the multiplex PCR reads, holding one entry per CDR3 protein. The table includes 15,000 to 20,000 distinct CDR3 sequences, 30% to 45% detected once. This CDR3 contains 13 residues. V gave up 5 bases and J gave up 1 base, with 8 bases separating them. CDR1 and CDR2 from the germline V gene are MNHNS and SASEGT. Each TRB amplification used roughly 250-550 ng of genomic DNA from blood. The source of this sequence is a human donor with active COVID-19. The sample comprised blood. The V gene is TRBV6-1, the J gene TRBJ1-1; D is unresolved. This CDR3 is CASSYLENTEAFF. The CDR3 DNA reads as TGTGCCAGCAGTTACTTGGAGAACACTGAAGCTTTCTTT.